This T cell receptor (beta chain) was identified during a study of coeliac disease. This clone was found a few times. Its antigen is undetermined. Germline values: CDR1 PRHDT, CDR2 FYEKMQ (reference sequence). CDR3 length: 15 amino acids. After removal of 4 bases from V and 11 bases from J, the junction contained 14 bases not matched to a gene. Sequencing used one aliquot of 500,000 cells per fraction. TCRdb's table, derived via immunoSEQ multiplex PCR, lists solely in-frame clones and lacks some. This sample carries about 9,400 clones, 67% of them seen once, and the ten largest clones take around 21%. Study-wide results and limits: Unbiased detection of gliadin-specific T cells was judged not feasible with this approach. Cross-contamination between intraepithelial and lamina propria cells was possible. Most TRB amino acid sequences occurred in only one sample.

The sequence derives from a woman aged 60-75 years with celiac disease. V gene TRBV13 combines with J gene TRBJ2-5; 9 bases are shared with TRBD2. The sequencing input was lamina propria lymphocytes from the gut. In DNA form, the CDR3 reads TGTGCCAGCAGCTCGAAAAGCGGGAGGCCCTTGGAGCAGTACTTC. Residues: CASSSKSGRPLEQYF.